This T cell receptor (beta chain) appears in the sequencing data of a study of beta chain features in type 1 diabetes. CDR1 and CDR2 from the germline V gene are LNHDA and SQIVND (reference sequence). This CDR3 spans 14 amino acids. V lost 3 bases and J 4 bases, leaving 13 bases between the germline ends. General study findings and limits: Within patients, naive, central memory and Treg TCRB repertoires seemed more similar than within healthy donors.

This clone has more than one count but fewer than ten. As yet, its antigen is unknown. cDNA synthesis used the whole RNA isolate, giving expressed TCRB sequences. This table comes from immunoSEQ multiplex PCR, and its TCRdb copy is limited to in-frame clones, with some not included. The repertoire holds about 220,000 clones, with 11% as singletons. The genes are TRBV19 and TRBJ2-7; D not certain. The TCR comes from a man aged 18 to 29 in good health. The material sequenced was central memory CD4+ T cells from blood. The CDR3 region is CASSIGPQAYEQYF. In DNA form, the CDR3 reads TGTGCCAGTAGTATTGGCCCCCAGGCGTACGAGCAGTACTTC. The full variable domain, with the rest looked up from reference TRBV19 and TRBJ2-7, is DGGITQSPKYLFRKEGQNVTLSCEQNLNHDAMYWYRQDPGQGLRLIYYSQIVNDFQKGDIAEGYSVSREKKESFPLTVTSAQKNPTAFYLCASSIGPQAYEQYFGPGTRLTVT.